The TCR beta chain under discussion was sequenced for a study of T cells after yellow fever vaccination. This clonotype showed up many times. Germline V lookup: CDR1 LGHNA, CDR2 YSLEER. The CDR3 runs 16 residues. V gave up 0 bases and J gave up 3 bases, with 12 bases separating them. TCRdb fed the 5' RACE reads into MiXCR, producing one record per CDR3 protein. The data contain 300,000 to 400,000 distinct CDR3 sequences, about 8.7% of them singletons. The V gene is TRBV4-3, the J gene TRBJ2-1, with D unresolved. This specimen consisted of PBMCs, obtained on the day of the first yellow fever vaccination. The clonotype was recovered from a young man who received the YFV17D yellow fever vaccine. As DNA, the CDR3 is TGCGCCAGCAGCCAAGAGCACCCGGGTTACTACAATGAGCAGTTCTTC. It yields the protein CASSQEHPGYYNEQFF.